The 21 T cell receptor beta chains in this list originate from one sample, sequenced in a study of blood T cell repertoires in COVID-19. The assay was immunoSEQ multiplex PCR, and TCRdb's table has in-frame clones only and misses some. The data show under 100,000 clones, around nine tenths seen once. Input material: peripheral blood. These receptors all stem from a man between 45 and 60 years old with active COVID-19.

The CDR3 nucleotides are TGTGCCAGCAGCCAAGAACTAGCGGGGTCTAACACCGGGGAGCTGTTTTTT. Protein: CASSQELAGSNTGELFF. This rearrangement joins TRBV4-2 to TRBJ2-2; 10 bases fit TRBD2. This CDR3 spans 17 amino acids. V was clipped by 0 bases and J by 2 bases; unmatched bases: 3. Germline CDR1 reads LGHNA; CDR2 reads YNFKEQ.

This chain links TRBV5-4 with TRBJ2-3; 7 nucleotides match TRBD2. Germline V gene data show CDR1 as SGHNT and CDR2 as YYREEE (reference sequence). The CDR3 totals 15 residues. The V and J ends lost 3 bases and 2 bases, in that order; junction bases with no gene match: 6. The CDR3 protein is CASSSHGTITDTQYF. CDR3 in DNA: TGTGCCAGCAGCTCCCACGGGACTATCACAGATACGCAGTATTTT.

V and J are TRBV6-5 and TRBJ2-7; D not resolved. The CDR3 contains 11 residues. Between the trimmed V and J ends, which lost 4 bases and 7 bases, there was a span of 8 bases. The germline gives CDR1 MNHEY, CDR2 SVGAGI. The DNA of the CDR3 is TGTGCCAGCAGTTCCCGGTTGGAGCAGTACTTC. Its protein is CASSSRLEQYF.

The rearrangement joins TRBV9 to TRBJ1-2; TRBD1 agrees at 10 bases. Per germline, CDR1 SGDLS and CDR2 YYNGEE. CDR3 length: 19 amino acids. The junction had 18 bases not matched to a gene; V was cut back by 0 bases and J by 7 bases. For the CDR3, the DNA is TGTGCCAGCAGCGTAGCGCCGGGACAGGGGATGTGGCGTCGGGGTGGCTACACCTTC. Translated, it gives CASSVAPGQGMWRRGGYTF.

The CDR3 loop reads CASSLQGSVRPEKLFF. The CDR3 coding sequence is TGCGCCAGCAGCTTGCAGGGCAGCGTAAGACCTGAAAAACTGTTTTTT. The V gene is TRBV5-1, the J gene TRBJ1-4, with D perhaps matching TRBD1 (5 bases). V shed 1 base and J shed 7 bases, with 17 bases lying between them. The CDR3 length is 16 residues. Germline CDR1 is SGHRS and CDR2 is YFSETQ.

The rearrangement uses TRBV28 and TRBJ1-5, with D possibly being TRBD1 (6 bases). Germline-derived CDR1 and CDR2 are MDHEN and SYDVKM. The CDR3 loop spans 15 amino acids. Trimming removed 7 bases at V and 3 bases at J, with 16 bases between. The CDR3, as DNA: TGTGCCAGCAAACCGGTAGACAGGTTCAATCAGCCCCAGCATTTT. Translation: CASKPVDRFNQPQHF.

The chain combines TRBV27 with TRBJ2-7; 10 bases map to TRBD2. There are 14 residues in the CDR3. Germline V gene data show CDR1 as MNHEY and CDR2 as SMNVEV (reference sequence). The junction had 6 bases not matched to a gene; V was cut back by 1 base and J by 9 bases. In nucleotides, the CDR3 is TGTGCCAGCAGTTTATTTGGGACTAGCGCGTCGCAGTACTTC. It translates to CASSLFGTSASQYF.

This chain links TRBV4-2 with TRBJ2-7, with 11 bases lining up with TRBD2. The ends lost 1 base at V and 5 bases at J; junction bases unmatched: 7. The V gene's germline CDR1 is LGHNA and CDR2 YNFKEQ. The CDR3 totals 16 residues. CDR3 sequence reads: CASSQGGSGRAHEQYF. Here the CDR3 DNA reads TGTGCCAGCAGCCAAGGAGGTAGCGGGAGGGCCCACGAGCAGTACTTC.

CDR3 residues: CATNLVGNTIYF. The CDR3 bases are TGTGCCACCAACTTAGTTGGAAACACCATATATTTT. The chain has TRBV12-3 or TRBV12-4 and TRBJ1-3, with unresolved D. The CDR3 sequence is 12 residues long. Trimming stripped 10 bases from V and 3 bases from J, with 10 bases between.

This chain joins TRBV4-1 and TRBJ1-1, with 8 nucleotides matching TRBD1. This CDR3 contains 14 residues. V lost 4 bases and J lost 10; bases outside the gene matches: 11. The germline gives CDR1 MGHRA, CDR2 YSYEKL. CDR3 bases: TGCGCCAGCAGCCGAACCGGACAGGGAGTGGGAGCTTTCTTT. The encoded protein is CASSRTGQGVGAFF.

This clone was observed a handful of times. The rearrangement links TRBV5-1 to TRBJ2-5; 9 positions agree with TRBD2. The CDR3 runs to 14 residues. J gave up 2 bases and V 2 bases, and 1 base lay outside the gene matches. Germline loops: CDR1 SGHRS, CDR2 YFSETQ. CDR3 coding DNA: TGCGCCAGCAGCTTCGCGGGGGGGCAAGAGACCCAGTACTTC. Encoded protein: CASSFAGGQETQYF.

The chain employs TRBV4-1 and TRBJ1-1; the D gene is possibly TRBD1 (6 bases). CDR3 length equals 17 residues. Germline V lookup: CDR1 MGHRA, CDR2 YSYEKL. V lost 1 base to trimming and J lost 0 bases, with 15 bases between them. CDR3 in DNA: TGCGCCAGCAGCCAAGCACAGGGATTGGGGGTGAACACTGAAGCTTTCTTT. It encodes CASSQAQGLGVNTEAFF.

The sample holds one count of this clone. The chain is built from TRBV7-9 and TRBJ2-3; D remains ambiguous. The CDR3 covers 18 residues. Germline values: CDR1 SEHNR, CDR2 FQNEAQ (reference sequence). Deletions cut 2 bases from V and 1 base from J, with 19 bases between. The CDR3 sequence: CASSLQLGNRAGTDTQYF. The CDR3, as DNA: TGTGCCAGCAGCTTACAGCTAGGAAACCGTGCGGGCACAGATACGCAGTATTTT.

The chain joins TRBV5-4 to TRBJ2-2; D is ambiguous. The CDR3 totals 15 residues. Germline loops: CDR1 SGHNT, CDR2 YYREEE (reference sequence). V lost 0 bases, J lost 3 bases, and 9 bases lay in between. The CDR3 coding sequence is TGTGCCAGCAGCTTGGACCCCCTATACACCGGGGAGCTGTTTTTT. The encoded protein is CASSLDPLYTGELFF.

This clone has just one count. The chain carries TRBV4-1 and TRBJ2-3; TRBD2 agrees at 10 bases. Germline CDR1 is MGHRA and CDR2 is YSYEKL. This CDR3 is built from 18 residues. V trimming: 1 base; J trimming: 2 bases; junction bases outside the gene matches: 9. The CDR3 is CASSQGVAGLATTDTQYF. The DNA of the CDR3 is TGCGCCAGCAGCCAAGGAGTGGCGGGACTAGCGACCACAGATACGCAGTATTTT.

The chain recombines TRBV5-1 with TRBJ1-1; maybe TRBD1 (6 bases). CDR3 size: 14 residues. The ends were cut back, 1 base at V and 0 bases at J, with 7 bases in the middle. Germline CDR1 SGHRS, CDR2 YFSETQ. The CDR3 nucleotides read TGCGCCAGCAGCTTGCAGGGGATGAACACTGAAGCTTTCTTT. It yields the protein CASSLQGMNTEAFF.

V gene TRBV10-3 combines with J gene TRBJ2-1, with 9 nucleotides matching TRBD2. V dropped 7 bases and J dropped 0; count of bases not matched to a gene: 10. The CDR3 extends over 17 amino acids. CDR1 is ENHRY and CDR2 is SYGVKD in the germline V gene. The CDR3 region has the DNA TGTGCCATCAAAAGCCGCCTAGCGGGGAGCTCCTACAATGAGCAGTTCTTC. It yields the protein CAIKSRLAGSSYNEQFF.

This rearrangement joins TRBV5-1 to TRBJ2-7; D may be TRBD2 (5 bases). This CDR3 has 13 amino acids. CDR1 is SGHRS and CDR2 is YFSETQ in the germline V gene. V shed 7 bases and J shed 4 bases, with 15 bases lying between them. For the CDR3, the DNA is TGCGCCAGCCAAGCGGAAAATGGGTACGAGCAGTACTTC. Translation gives CASQAENGYEQYF.

V and J are TRBV6-2 or TRBV6-3 and TRBJ2-2, with D perhaps TRBD2 (6 bases). The CDR3 spans 15 residues. V was cut by 4 bases and J by 5 bases, with 14 bases left in between. Germline V gives CDR1 MNHEY, CDR2 SVGEGT. CDR3 bases: TGTGCCAGCAGTTCTAGGGGCCTAGCGACCGGGGAGCTGTTTTTT. Amino acid sequence: CASSSRGLATGELFF.

The rearrangement uses TRBV7-9 and TRBJ2-7; weak D call: TRBD1 (6 bases). Germline V gives CDR1 SEHNR, CDR2 FQNEAQ (reference sequence). Trimming took 2 bases from V and 0 from J, leaving 11 bases between them. This CDR3 contains 15 residues. CDR3 sequence reads: CASSLQDRSSYEQYF. CDR3 sequence (DNA): TGTGCCAGCAGCTTACAGGACAGAAGCTCCTACGAGCAGTACTTC.

The chain employs TRBV27 and TRBJ1-5, with D possibly TRBD1 on 5 matching bases. Germline V gene lookup returns CDR1 MNHEY and CDR2 SMNVEV (reference sequence). The CDR3 sequence is 16 residues long. Trimming pared 1 base from V and 0 bases from J, leaving 10 bases between. In DNA form, the CDR3 reads TGTGCCAGCAGTTTATATTCAGGGCTTAGCAATCAGCCCCAGCATTTT. Amino acid sequence: CASSLYSGLSNQPQHF.